This T cell receptor (beta chain) is from a study of control samples from healthy donors and cancer patients. Generated by immunoSEQ multiplex PCR, the TCRdb table keeps only in-frame clones and is missing some. Of around 75,000 clones detected, over 70% appear once; the ten largest clones hold 25% to 30%. Trimming removed 0 bases at V and 5 bases at J, with 14 bases between. CDR3 length equals 15 residues. The germline gives CDR1 SGHAT, CDR2 FQNNGV. The sequenced sample was blood. This clonotype was sampled from a man aged 50 to 60 in good health. The rearrangement joins TRBV11-2 to TRBJ2-7; D remains unclear. The DNA of the CDR3 is TGTGCCAGCAGCTTAGATCCCTTTACTCGGGACGAGCAGTACTTC. Its protein is CASSLDPFTRDEQYF.